Presented here are 28 T cell receptor beta chains from one specimen sequenced in a study of OX40 agonist ivuxolimab in advanced cancers. The repertoire was sequenced with immunoSEQ multiplex PCR; TCRdb's copy has only in-frame clones and lacks some. The table includes about 99,000 clones, more than 95% detected once. Material: CD4+ or CD8+ T cells sorted from blood, obtained in a trial of the OX40 agonist ivuxolimab. These receptors were obtained from an adult with an advanced solid tumor such as melanoma, head and neck, liver or kidney cancer.

The chain uses TRBV11-2 and TRBJ2-5; no firm D call. This CDR3 has 12 residues. Germline V gene lookup returns CDR1 SGHAT and CDR2 FQNNGV. Trimming shortened V by 4 bases and J by 0 bases, and 3 bases separated the two germline ends. The CDR3, as DNA: TGTGCCAGCAGCTCGTACCAAGAGACCCAGTACTTC. It codes for CASSSYQETQYF. Supplemented by reference TRBV11-2 and TRBJ2-5, the full variable domain reads EAGVAQSPRYKIIEKRQSVAFWCNPISGHATLYWYQQILGQGPKLLIQFQNNGVVDDSQLPKDRFSAERLKGVDSTLKIQPAKLEDSAVYLCASSSYQETQYFGPGTRLLVL.

This sequence joins TRBV6-5 and TRBJ1-5; no definite D call. The germline CDR1 and CDR2 sequences are MNHEY and SVGAGI. This CDR3 is built from 15 residues. Trimming removed 0 bases from V and 1 base from J, with 7 bases in between. The chain's CDR3 is CASSYSTDSNQPQHF. CDR3 sequence (DNA): TGTGCCAGCAGTTACTCGACGGACAGCAATCAGCCCCAGCATTTT.

The rearrangement links TRBV6-6 to TRBJ2-5; D is undetermined. The V end was cut by 5 bases, the J end by 2 bases, with 9 bases between. Per germline, CDR1 MNHNY and CDR2 SVGAGI (reference sequence). The length of the CDR3 is 13 residues. The CDR3 protein is CASSTDVQETQYF. CDR3 sequence (DNA): TGTGCCAGCAGTACGGACGTGCAAGAGACCCAGTACTTC.

The chain has TRBV5-4 and TRBJ2-7; the D call may be TRBD1 or TRBD2 (5 bases each). CDR1 is SGHNT, CDR2 YYREEE, per germline (reference sequence). This CDR3 is 13 amino acids long. The V end was cut by 0 bases, the J end by 9 bases, with 13 bases between. The chain's CDR3 is CASSLGGVSGQYF. CDR3 coding DNA: TGTGCCAGCAGCTTGGGAGGGGTGAGTGGGCAGTACTTC.

This chain links TRBV2 with TRBJ1-1, with D possibly TRBD1 on 6 matching bases. The CDR3 has 14 residues. Germline-derived CDR1 and CDR2 are SNHLY and FYNNEI. Trimming stripped 5 bases from V and 5 bases from J, with 15 bases between. For the CDR3, the DNA is TGTGCCAGCAGTCCAACAGGGCTAGAGACTGAAGCTTTCTTT. As protein: CASSPTGLETEAFF.

This clone was counted once. The chain employs TRBV5-1 and TRBJ2-1; maybe TRBD1 (5 bases). The CDR3 length is 16 residues. The germline CDR1 and CDR2 sequences are SGHRS and YFSETQ. V was clipped by 3 bases and J by 4 bases, with 17 bases between them. The CDR3 DNA reads TGCGCCAGCAGCTGGAGTCCTAGGGGCTCGTACAATGAGCAGTTCTTC. It yields the protein CASSWSPRGSYNEQFF.

The J gene is TRBJ2-7, the V gene TRBV28; D possibly corresponds to TRBD2 (6 bases). CDR1 is MDHEN, CDR2 SYDVKM, per germline. The CDR3 contains 12 residues. Deletions cut 11 bases from V and 7 bases from J, with 18 bases between. The CDR3 nucleotides are TGTGCCTCGGGAGATCCGGGTGGAGAGCAGTACTTC. Translated: CASGDPGGEQYF.

This chain uses TRBV28 with TRBJ1-2; D call uncertain. The CDR3 is 12 amino acids. Germline CDR1 is MDHEN and CDR2 is SYDVKM. Between the trimmed V and J ends, which lost 3 bases and 4 bases, there was a span of 6 bases. This chain's CDR3 is CASSFTTYGYTF. The DNA for the CDR3 is TGTGCCAGCAGTTTTACCACCTATGGCTACACCTTC.

This chain joins TRBV7-3 and TRBJ2-1; 7 positions match TRBD2. Per the germline V gene, CDR1 is SGHTA and CDR2 is FQGTGA. This CDR3 spans 14 amino acids. V lost 8 bases, J lost 0 bases, and 4 bases stayed unmatched. CDR3 region: CASGRGDSYNEQFF. The CDR3 DNA sequence: TGTGCCAGCGGGAGGGGAGACTCCTACAATGAGCAGTTCTTC.

This chain uses TRBV27 with TRBJ1-1; D remains ambiguous. The CDR3 is made up of 13 amino acids. V dropped 4 bases and J dropped 1 base, with 7 bases sitting between them. Germline V gene data show CDR1 as MNHEY and CDR2 as SMNVEV (reference sequence). The CDR3 DNA sequence: TGTGCCAGCAGTTGGAAGACGAACACTGAAGCTTTCTTT. Translated: CASSWKTNTEAFF.

The gene calls are TRBV7-6 and TRBJ2-7; 8 bases are a match to TRBD2. This CDR3 comprises 15 residues. From germline, CDR1 is SGHVS and CDR2 FNYEAQ. V gave up 1 base and J gave up 3 bases; unmatched junction bases: 5. DNA of the CDR3: TGTGCCAGCAGCTTAGAATCCGGGAGGGTCTACGAGCAGTACTTC. Translation gives CASSLESGRVYEQYF.

This sequence joins TRBV21-1 and TRBJ1-2. TRBV21-1 is deemed a pseudogene. The CDR3 sequence is 14 residues long. The CDR3 bases are TGTGCCAGCAGCGGAGAGCCGGGGCCGCAGGGCTACACCTTC. It encodes CASSGEPGPQGYTF.

DNA for the CDR3: TGCGCCAGCAGTATGGTCTCGGGGCAGGCCACCGGGGAGCTGTTTTTT. Translation: CASSMVSGQATGELFF. J is TRBJ2-2 and V is TRBV4-1; D is possibly TRBD1 or TRBD2 (5 bases each). V gave up 6 bases and J gave up 4 bases, with 18 bases separating them. Germline V gene data show CDR1 as MGHRA and CDR2 as YSYEKL. The length of the CDR3 is 16 residues.

The chain employs TRBV27 and TRBJ2-7; TRBD1 might be the D (5 bases). This CDR3 has 15 residues. Trimming left V 0 bases short and J 0 bases short, with 9 bases between. The germline V gene encodes CDR1 MNHEY and CDR2 SMNVEV (reference sequence). The CDR3 is CASSLSIGDSYEQYF. The DNA of the CDR3 is TGTGCCAGCAGTTTATCGATAGGGGACTCCTACGAGCAGTACTTC.

The rearrangement joins TRBV11-2 to TRBJ2-3, with TRBD2 matching 8 bases. Germline V gene sequence: CDR1 SGHAT, CDR2 FQNNGV. V lost 0 bases and J lost 7; bases outside the gene matches: 9. The CDR3 contains 16 residues. The CDR3: CASSLDSGSGRHTQYF. In DNA, the CDR3 is TGTGCCAGCAGCTTAGATAGTGGCAGCGGGAGACATACGCAGTATTTT.

The gene calls are TRBV19 and TRBJ1-1, with D uncertain. V was pared by 4 bases and J by 4 bases, with 7 bases between. Germline V gene sequence: CDR1 LNHDA, CDR2 SQIVND (reference sequence). The CDR3 length is 12 residues. CDR3 in DNA: TGTGCCAGTAGTACCTCCGGCACTGAAGCTTTCTTT. Its protein is CASSTSGTEAFF.

This chain connects TRBV4-1 to TRBJ2-7; no reliable D call. The CDR3 contains 13 residues. The germline V gene encodes CDR1 MGHRA and CDR2 YSYEKL. V was pared by 1 base and J by 2 bases, with 6 bases between. The CDR3 region is CASSQVATYEQYF. The CDR3 DNA follows: TGCGCCAGCAGCCAAGTCGCTACCTACGAGCAGTACTTC.

V gene TRBV27 combines with J gene TRBJ2-3; 7 bases are a match to TRBD1. Germline V gene data show CDR1 as MNHEY and CDR2 as SMNVEV (reference sequence). This CDR3 has 15 amino acids. Trimming cost V 6 bases and J 0 bases; bases outside gene matches: 6. Written as DNA, the CDR3 is TGTGCCAGCAGCAAACAGGGGTGGAGCACAGATACGCAGTATTTT. Its protein is CASSKQGWSTDTQYF.

The V and J genes are TRBV15 and TRBJ2-1, with D perhaps matching TRBD1 (6 bases). CDR3 length: 14 residues. Trimming left V 7 bases short and J 3 bases short, with 13 bases between. Germline values: CDR1 LNHNV, CDR2 YYDKDF (reference sequence). The chain's CDR3 is CATTEGDLYNEQFF. CDR3 DNA sequence: TGTGCCACCACAGAGGGGGACCTCTACAATGAGCAGTTCTTC.

The rearrangement joins TRBV4-1 to TRBJ1-5; tentatively, D is TRBD1 (5 bases). CDR1 is MGHRA and CDR2 is YSYEKL in the germline V gene. Trimming stripped 4 bases from V and 3 bases from J, with 13 bases between. This CDR3 is 15 amino acids long. The CDR3 region is CASSLSAGVNQPQHF. CDR3 nucleotides: TGCGCCAGCAGCCTCAGTGCGGGGGTCAATCAGCCCCAGCATTTT.

The chain joins TRBV7-3 to TRBJ2-1; D is tentatively TRBD1 or TRBD2 (7 bases each). V shed 5 bases and J shed 7 bases, with 18 bases lying between them. Germline CDR1 reads SGHTA; CDR2 reads FQGTGA. The CDR3 length is 15 residues. CDR3 sequence: CASSPRGEGANEQFF. CDR3 sequence (DNA): TGTGCCAGCAGCCCTCGAGGGGAGGGGGCAAATGAGCAGTTCTTC.

The J gene is TRBJ2-3, the V gene TRBV5-6; D remains ambiguous. Germline assignment: CDR1 SGHDT and CDR2 YYEEEE. V gave up 6 bases and J gave up 4 bases, with 6 bases separating them. CDR3 length equals 11 residues. The CDR3 nucleotides read TGTGCCAGCACGGCTTCAGATACGCAGTATTTT. As protein: CASTASDTQYF.

This sequence joins TRBV30 and TRBJ2-1; 8 bases line up with TRBD1. The CDR3 spans 16 residues. CDR1 GTSNPN and CDR2 SVGIG come from the germline V gene (reference sequence). The J segment lost 4 bases and the V segment lost 3 bases, leaving 11 bases of the junction unmatched. CDR3 DNA: TGTGCCTGGAGAGACTGGACAGGGCCCGGTTACAATGAGCAGTTCTTC. As protein: CAWRDWTGPGYNEQFF.

This rearrangement joins TRBV10-3 to TRBJ2-1, with TRBD2 identical over 11 bases. The CDR3 totals 17 residues. Trimming cost V 0 bases and J 5 bases; bases outside gene matches: 6. The germline V gene encodes CDR1 ENHRY and CDR2 SYGVKD. The CDR3 DNA sequence: TGTGCCATCAGTGAGTCTCCGGGACTAGCGGCGGACAATGAGCAGTTCTTC. Translation gives CAISESPGLAADNEQFF.

V usage is TRBV7-9 and J usage is TRBJ2-5, with TRBD1 identical over 7 bases. With 5 bases clipped from V and 4 bases from J, the junction kept 4 bases outside the gene matches. The CDR3 length is 13 residues. From germline, CDR1 is SEHNR and CDR2 FQNEAQ (reference sequence). This CDR3 reads CASSPAGGETQYF. CDR3 coding DNA: TGTGCCAGCAGCCCCGCAGGGGGAGAGACCCAGTACTTC.

DNA of the CDR3: TGTGCCAGCAGCTGGGGACTAGCGGGAGATGAGCAGTTCTTC. Translated: CASSWGLAGDEQFF. The chain links TRBV5-6 to TRBJ2-1; TRBD2 matches at 14 bases. CDR1 is SGHDT and CDR2 is YYEEEE in the germline V gene. This CDR3 has 14 amino acids. Germline trimming cut 3 bases from V and 8 bases from J; bases unmatched to any gene: 1.

The V call is TRBV28, the J call TRBJ1-4, with 7 nucleotides matching TRBD1. The CDR3 is 14 amino acids. Germline V gene data show CDR1 as MDHEN and CDR2 as SYDVKM. J gave up 7 bases and V 5 bases, and 7 bases lay outside the gene matches. The CDR3 region has the DNA TGTGCCAGCAGTCCTGTGACAGGGAGTGAAAAACTGTTTTTT. Encoded protein: CASSPVTGSEKLFF.

V gene TRBV4-1 combines with J gene TRBJ1-2; D remains ambiguous. The CDR3 consists of 15 residues. V was pared by 0 bases and J by 8 bases, with 16 bases between. CDR1 MGHRA and CDR2 YSYEKL come from the germline V gene. Here the CDR3 DNA reads TGCGCCAGCAGCCAAGAGGACGGAAACCTCTTCGGCTACACCTTC. Its protein is CASSQEDGNLFGYTF.